Listed here are 2 T cell receptor beta chains from one sample, sequenced in a study of blood T cell repertoires in COVID-19. Sequencing used immunoSEQ multiplex PCR; TCRdb keeps in-frame clones, though not all of them. The repertoire holds 250,000 to 350,000 clones, with around 89% as singletons. The sample comprised peripheral blood. The receptor set was obtained from a woman between 45 and 60 years old with COVID-19, enrolled during active disease.

The chain has TRBV7-8 and TRBJ2-1; 9 positions match TRBD2. V shed 1 base, J shed 8 bases, and the junction held 15 bases outside the gene matches. CDR1 and CDR2 from the germline V gene are SGHVS and FQNEAQ. The CDR3 spans 18 residues. CDR3 DNA sequence: TGTGCCAGCAGCTTAGGTTGGGGTCTAGCGGGAATTGGGGATGAGCAGTTCTTC. Residues: CASSLGWGLAGIGDEQFF.

This chain links TRBV28 with TRBJ1-1; 9 positions agree with TRBD1. The junction had 7 bases not matched to a gene; V was cut back by 4 bases and J by 4 bases. This CDR3 comprises 15 residues. Germline assignment: CDR1 MDHEN and CDR2 SYDVKM. CDR3 DNA: TGTGCCAGCAGTTCCCCACAGGGGGCTGGCACTGAAGCTTTCTTT. It translates to CASSSPQGAGTEAFF.